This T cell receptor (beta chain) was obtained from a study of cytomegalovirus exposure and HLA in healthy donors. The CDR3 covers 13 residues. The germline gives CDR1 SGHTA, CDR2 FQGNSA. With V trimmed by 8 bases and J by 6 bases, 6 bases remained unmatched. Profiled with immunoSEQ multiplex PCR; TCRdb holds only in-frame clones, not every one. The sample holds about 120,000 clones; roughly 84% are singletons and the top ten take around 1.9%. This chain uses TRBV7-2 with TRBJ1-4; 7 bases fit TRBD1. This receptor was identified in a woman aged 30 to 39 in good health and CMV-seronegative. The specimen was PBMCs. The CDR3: CASGAGGYEKLFF. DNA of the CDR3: TGTGCCAGCGGGGCAGGGGGATATGAAAAACTGTTTTTT.